Below are 13 T cell receptor beta chains sequenced from a single sample in a study of T cell changes during pregnancy in multiple sclerosis. Method: immunoSEQ multiplex PCR; TCRdb's copy keeps in-frame clones and lacks some. The table records around 62,000 clones, roughly nine tenths of them present only once. Sequencing was performed on CD4+ T cells from peripheral blood mononuclear cells, taken in the first trimester of pregnancy. Source of these receptors: a female donor with multiple sclerosis, enrolled in a pregnancy study.

V and J are TRBV14 and TRBJ2-3, with 7 bases fitting TRBD1. Germline V gives CDR1 SGHDN, CDR2 FVKESK. The CDR3 contains 15 residues. V shed 1 base, J shed 1 base, and the junction held 2 bases outside the gene matches. The CDR3 DNA sequence: TGTGCCAGCAGCCAAGTGACAGGGCGCACAGATACGCAGTATTTT. It is translated as CASSQVTGRTDTQYF.

This clone was counted a single time. The rearrangement links TRBV4-1 to TRBJ2-3, with TRBD2 as a possible D gene (8 bases). The germline V gene encodes CDR1 MGHRA and CDR2 YSYEKL. The CDR3 extends over 15 amino acids. Trimming stripped 4 bases from V and 4 bases from J, with 15 bases between. The CDR3 region has the DNA TGCGCCAGCAGCCCGGGACTAGGGGGCGCAGATACGCAGTATTTT. This sequence encodes CASSPGLGGADTQYF.

CDR3 amino acids: CASSGTGGGEAFF. In DNA form, the CDR3 reads TGTGCCAGCAGCGGGACGGGAGGGGGCGAAGCTTTCTTT. The chain employs TRBV9 and TRBJ1-1; 7 bases are a match to TRBD1. This CDR3 comprises 13 residues. Germline CDR1 and CDR2: SGDLS and YYNGEE. Germline trimming cut 3 bases from V and 8 bases from J; bases unmatched to any gene: 7. The complete variable domain, with remaining parts taken from reference TRBV9 and TRBJ1-1, reads DSGVTQTPKHLITATGQRVTLRCSPRSGDLSVYWYQQSLDQGLQFLIQYYNGEERAKGNILERFSAQQFPDLHSELNLSSLELGDSALYFCASSGTGGGEAFFGQGTRLTVV.

The chain recombines TRBV4-3 with TRBJ2-2, with 7 nucleotides matching TRBD1. The CDR3 loop spans 16 amino acids. Per germline, CDR1 LGHNA and CDR2 YSLEER. V shed 4 bases, J shed 6 bases, and the junction held 11 bases outside the gene matches. In DNA, the CDR3 is TGCGCCAGCAGCCCAGACAGGGTAGGATTCGCCGGGGAGCTGTTTTTT. Translation gives CASSPDRVGFAGELFF.

The chain couples TRBV6-5 to TRBJ1-3; no definite D call. Trimming cost V 7 bases and J 1 base, with 8 bases left between them. From germline, CDR1 is MNHEY and CDR2 SVGAGI. The CDR3 consists of 13 residues. CDR3 sequence (DNA): TGTGCCAGCACGCAACGGTCTGGAAACACCATATATTTT. Translation: CASTQRSGNTIYF.

V is TRBV7-2 and J is TRBJ1-5, with 7 bases fitting TRBD1. V shed 5 bases and J 6 bases; nucleotides not matched to a gene: 7. The CDR3 is 14 residues long. Germline loops: CDR1 SGHTA, CDR2 FQGNSA. The CDR3 reads CASSTVQGVQPQHF. CDR3 DNA: TGTGCCAGCAGCACAGTCCAGGGGGTTCAGCCCCAGCATTTT.

The rearrangement links TRBV5-5 to TRBJ1-4; weak D call: TRBD1 (5 bases). The CDR3 is 14 amino acids. Germline V gene data show CDR1 as SGHKS and CDR2 as YYEKEE (reference sequence). With 3 bases removed from V and 8 bases from J, the gap between germline ends came to 14 bases. The CDR3 nucleotides are TGTGCCAGCAGCTCCCGGCAGGGCCACGAAAAACTGTTTTTT. Amino acids: CASSSRQGHEKLFF.

The CDR3 loop reads CASSVLGQGKTQYF. In DNA, the CDR3 is TGTGCCAGTAGTGTCCTGGGACAGGGTAAGACCCAGTACTTC. The chain has TRBV19 and TRBJ2-5, with 9 bases matching TRBD1. The CDR3 totals 14 residues. The germline V gene has CDR1 LNHDA and CDR2 SQIVND (reference sequence). The V segment lost 5 bases and the J segment 6 bases; nucleotides outside the gene matches: 7.

The chain combines TRBV10-3 with TRBJ1-1; D gene ambiguous. The CDR3 contains 11 residues. Germline-derived CDR1 and CDR2 are ENHRY and SYGVKD. The V end lost 6 bases, the J end lost 4 bases, and 6 bases lay between the germline ends. The chain's CDR3 is CAIRGSTEAFF. CDR3 bases: TGTGCCATCAGGGGGAGCACTGAAGCTTTCTTT.

The chain has TRBV4-3 and TRBJ2-7, with a possible D match to TRBD1 (5 bases). This CDR3 is built from 14 residues. Deletions cut 0 bases from V and 3 bases from J, with 9 bases between. Germline V gives CDR1 LGHNA, CDR2 YSLEER. In nucleotides, the CDR3 is TGCGCCAGCAGCCAAGATTGGGGCGGCTACGAGCAGTACTTC. This codes for CASSQDWGGYEQYF.

The chain is built from TRBV18 and TRBJ2-7; D is perhaps TRBD1 (6 bases). The CDR3 runs to 13 residues. The V and J ends lost 3 bases and 3 bases respectively, with 9 bases between them. Germline assignment: CDR1 KGHSH and CDR2 LQKENI. The CDR3 DNA follows: TGTGCCAGCTCACCGAAAGGGGGCTACGAGCAGTACTTC. This encodes CASSPKGGYEQYF.

V is TRBV11-2 and J is TRBJ2-4, with a possible D match to TRBD2 (6 bases). Germline V gene lookup returns CDR1 SGHAT and CDR2 FQNNGV. CDR3 length equals 14 residues. Trimming took off 5 bases at V and 8 bases at J, with 16 bases between the two ends. This chain's CDR3 is CASSPLRTGDIQYF. CDR3 coding DNA: TGTGCCAGCAGCCCCCTGAGGACGGGGGACATTCAGTACTTC.

This clone was recorded a few times. This chain joins TRBV9 and TRBJ2-4; 9 positions match TRBD1. The CDR3 covers 17 residues. Losses at the gene ends were 3 bases for V and 0 bases for J; bases not matched to a gene: 7. Per germline, CDR1 SGDLS and CDR2 YYNGEE. The chain's CDR3 is CASSALDRGLAKNIQYF. As DNA, the CDR3 is TGTGCCAGCAGCGCCCTAGACAGGGGGTTAGCCAAAAACATTCAGTACTTC.